Listed here are 25 T cell receptor beta chains from one sample, sequenced in a study of brain T cells in children with intractable seizures. Data came from immunoSEQ multiplex PCR; TCRdb stores just in-frame clones and leaves some out. The sample records under 400,000 clones, over 85% being singletons. Time point meaning: blood from clinic visit 5 months post-surgery; TSC patient then seizure free. The sequences come from peripheral blood, collected 5 to 6 months after surgery. The receptors come from a boy under two years old with tuberous sclerosis and intractable seizures.

The V and J genes are TRBV5-1 and TRBJ1-1, with 8 bases fitting TRBD1. The V gene end was trimmed by 5 bases and the J gene end by 0 bases; junction bases not matched to a gene: 3. Germline V gene lookup returns CDR1 SGHRS and CDR2 YFSETQ. CDR3 length: 14 residues. The CDR3 protein is CASRSGGVNTEAFF. The CDR3 DNA is TGCGCCAGCAGGTCAGGGGGCGTGAACACTGAAGCTTTCTTT.

In this sample, this clone turned up many times. The V call is TRBV18, the J call TRBJ1-1; D not resolved. Germline CDR1 reads KGHSH; CDR2 reads LQKENI. V gave up 2 bases and J gave up 4 bases, with 14 bases separating them. This CDR3 is built from 15 residues. The CDR3: CASSPRVGEVTEAFF. The CDR3 DNA sequence: TGTGCCAGCTCACCAAGGGTCGGGGAGGTCACTGAAGCTTTCTTT.

CDR3: CAWTLTNPGYGYTF. In nucleotides, the CDR3 is TGTGCCTGGACCCTGACTAACCCGGGGTATGGCTACACCTTC. The J gene is TRBJ1-2, the V gene TRBV30; D is unresolved. Trimming pared 4 bases from V and 5 bases from J, leaving 17 bases between. CDR1 is GTSNPN and CDR2 is SVGIG in the germline V gene (reference sequence). CDR3 size: 14 residues.

V usage is TRBV4-1 and J usage is TRBJ2-3, with TRBD2 as a possible D gene (7 bases). CDR1 MGHRA and CDR2 YSYEKL come from the germline V gene. The germline V and J ends were trimmed by 4 bases and 5 bases, with 13 bases remaining between them. This CDR3 is built from 14 residues. CDR3 protein: CASSLRGGEDTQYF. In nucleotides, the CDR3 is TGCGCCAGCAGCCTTAGGGGGGGGGAAGATACGCAGTATTTT.

The genes are TRBV4-1 and TRBJ1-1, with 7 bases matching TRBD1. J lost 1 base, V lost 2 bases, and 4 bases had no gene match. Germline V gives CDR1 MGHRA, CDR2 YSYEKL. The CDR3 spans 15 residues. Here the CDR3 reads CASSQRQGGNTEAFF. The CDR3 coding sequence is TGCGCCAGCAGCCAACGACAGGGAGGGAACACTGAAGCTTTCTTT.

V and J are TRBV6-5 and TRBJ1-1, with D hard to call. The CDR3 is 14 residues long. The germline V and J ends were trimmed by 8 bases and 0 bases, with 13 bases remaining between them. CDR1 is MNHEY and CDR2 is SVGAGI in the germline V gene. This CDR3 is CASHTHKMNTEAFF. CDR3 sequence (DNA): TGTGCCAGCCATACCCACAAAATGAACACTGAAGCTTTCTTT.

V is TRBV3-1 (or the pseudogene TRBV3-2) and J is TRBJ1-1, with D maybe TRBD1 (5 bases). Germline CDR1 is LGHDT and CDR2 is YNNKEL (reference sequence). CDR3 length: 13 residues. Trimming took 4 bases from V and 4 from J, leaving 10 bases between them. CDR3: CASSPPQGTEAFF. The CDR3 bases are TGTGCCAGCAGCCCCCCCCAGGGCACTGAAGCTTTCTTT.

As concerns this clone: The same CDR3 is also encoded by other DNA sequences in this sample. The V gene is TRBV30, the J gene TRBJ1-1; D is unclear. Germline values: CDR1 GTSNPN, CDR2 SVGIG (reference sequence). The CDR3 sequence is 11 residues long. V lost 0 bases to trimming and J lost 5 bases, with 4 bases between them. CDR3 sequence (DNA): TGTGCCTGGAGTGTATTTACTGAAGCTTTCTTT. Its protein product is CAWSVFTEAFF.

DNA of the CDR3: TGTGCCAGCAGCCCGCCTCACCAGAACTTAGTAGAGAATGAGCAGTTCTTC. Its protein is CASSPPHQNLVENEQFF. The genes are TRBV3-1 (or the pseudogene TRBV3-2) and TRBJ2-1; no clear D. This CDR3 has 17 residues. Between the trimmed V and J ends, which lost 4 bases and 7 bases, there was a span of 23 bases. Germline lookup yields CDR1 LGHDT and CDR2 YNNKEL (reference sequence).

The chain combines TRBV11-3 with TRBJ1-1; D is undetermined. CDR3 length equals 14 residues. The V end was cut by 4 bases, the J end by 1 base, with 10 bases between. Looked up from germline, CDR1 is SGHNT and CDR2 is YENEEA. CDR3 sequence: CASSSEYANTEAFF. CDR3 sequence (DNA): TGTGCCAGCAGCTCAGAATACGCGAACACTGAAGCTTTCTTT. The full variable domain, completed using reference TRBV11-3 and TRBJ1-1, is EAGVVQSPRYKIIEKKQPVAFWCNPISGHNTLYWYLQNLGQGPELLIRYENEEAVDDSQLPKDRFSAERLKGVDSTLKIQPAELGDSAVYLCASSSEYANTEAFFGQGTRLTVV.

This rearrangement joins TRBV29-1 to TRBJ2-7; D is unresolved. V lost 2 bases and J lost 3, with 8 bases in between. The CDR3 is 12 amino acids. Per the germline V gene, CDR1 is SQVTM and CDR2 is ANQGSEA. The CDR3 here is CSVESPFYEQYF. DNA of the CDR3: TGCAGCGTTGAATCTCCATTCTACGAGCAGTACTTC.

The chain joins TRBV7-8 to TRBJ1-4, with 7 bases identical to TRBD1. Germline V gene sequence: CDR1 SGHVS, CDR2 FQNEAQ. The CDR3 extends over 14 amino acids. The V and J ends lost 2 bases and 7 bases, in that order; junction bases with no gene match: 4. The CDR3 is CASSLRGPGEKLFF. The CDR3 DNA reads TGTGCCAGCAGCTTAAGGGGGCCGGGTGAAAAACTGTTTTTT.

The CDR3: CASSPSVGRPGNTIYF. CDR3 bases: TGTGCCAGCAGCCCTTCCGTTGGTCGGCCTGGAAACACCATATATTTT. The gene calls are TRBV14 and TRBJ1-3; D is ambiguous. The CDR3 spans 16 residues. V was shortened by 4 bases and J by 2 bases, with 15 bases between the two germline ends. Germline lookup yields CDR1 SGHDN and CDR2 FVKESK.

The CDR3 region is CAGRQGSSYEQYF. The CDR3 bases are TGTGCCGGTCGACAGGGTTCTTCCTACGAGCAGTACTTC. V usage is TRBV30 and J usage is TRBJ2-7, with TRBD1 matching 7 bases. Germline CDR1 is GTSNPN and CDR2 is SVGIG (reference sequence). V dropped 8 bases and J dropped 1; count of bases not matched to a gene: 8. The CDR3 is made up of 13 amino acids.

The chain has TRBV2 and TRBJ1-2; TRBD1 aligns across 7 bases. V lost 10 bases, J lost 1 base, and 6 bases stayed unmatched. Germline CDR1 reads SNHLY; CDR2 reads FYNNEI. The CDR3 runs 13 residues. The CDR3 loop reads CAIKDRFNYGYTF. The CDR3 nucleotides are TGTGCCATCAAGGACAGGTTTAACTATGGCTACACCTTC.

The CDR3 loop is CASSISGQVQGPYNSPLHF. The CDR3 DNA reads as TGTGCCAGCAGCATTAGCGGGCAGGTACAGGGGCCGTATAATTCACCCCTCCACTTT. The chain is built from TRBV7-8 and TRBJ1-6; 7 bases are shared with TRBD1. The V and J ends lost 5 bases and 4 bases, in that order; junction bases with no gene match: 17. Germline lookup yields CDR1 SGHVS and CDR2 FQNEAQ. The CDR3 is made up of 19 amino acids.

This clone is a singleton in its sample. The chain links TRBV13 to TRBJ2-7; weak D call: TRBD2 (6 bases). The V end lost 5 bases, the J end lost 6 bases, and 17 bases lay between the germline ends. Germline V gene sequence: CDR1 PRHDT, CDR2 FYEKMQ (reference sequence). This CDR3 has 14 amino acids. CDR3 amino acids: CASSQSGRWGEQYF. The CDR3 bases are TGTGCCAGCAGCCAGTCGGGGAGGTGGGGCGAGCAGTACTTC.

The chain's CDR3 is CASSWTSSSYNEQFF. Written as DNA, the CDR3 is TGTGCCAGCAGTTGGACTAGCTCCTCCTACAATGAGCAGTTCTTC. The chain couples TRBV2 to TRBJ2-1, with 8 bases that match TRBD2. Germline CDR1 reads SNHLY; CDR2 reads FYNNEI. This CDR3 comprises 15 residues. V lost 5 bases to trimming and J lost 0 bases; unmatched junction nucleotides: 3.

This chain's CDR3 is CASSPSGNQPQHF. DNA of the CDR3: TGTGCCAGCTCACCATCAGGCAATCAGCCCCAGCATTTT. The chain uses TRBV18 and TRBJ1-5, with no clear D. The germline gives CDR1 KGHSH, CDR2 LQKENI. The CDR3 totals 13 residues. With 2 bases removed from V and 2 bases from J, the gap between germline ends came to 4 bases.

For this clone: This sample includes further DNA sequences coding for the same CDR3. The chain recombines TRBV6-5 with TRBJ1-2, with a possible D match to TRBD1 (5 bases). Germline loops: CDR1 MNHEY, CDR2 SVGAGI. Trimming removed 0 bases from V and 3 bases from J, with 5 bases in between. The CDR3 sequence is 13 residues long. CDR3 residues: CASSYSGDYGYTF. Written as DNA, the CDR3 is TGTGCCAGCAGTTACTCAGGGGACTATGGCTACACCTTC.

The CDR3 reads CASSLAVREVNEQFF. In DNA form, the CDR3 reads TGTGCCAGCAGCTTGGCGGTCCGAGAGGTAAATGAGCAGTTCTTC. The V call is TRBV11-3, the J call TRBJ2-1, with D hard to call. Germline CDR1 is SGHNT and CDR2 is YENEEA. V gave up 3 bases and J gave up 7 bases, with 16 bases separating them. The CDR3 is 15 residues long.

To note about this clone: Other DNA variants within this sample encode the same CDR3. The gene calls are TRBV30 and TRBJ2-7; D gene ambiguous. Trimming pared 3 bases from V and 4 bases from J, leaving 7 bases between. The length of the CDR3 is 11 residues. The germline gives CDR1 GTSNPN, CDR2 SVGIG (reference sequence). CDR3 bases: TGTGCCTGGAGGGATTCTTACGAGCAGTACTTC. Encoded protein: CAWRDSYEQYF.

The chain joins TRBV6-1 to TRBJ2-7, with D hard to call. V dropped 1 base and J dropped 5 bases, with 3 bases sitting between them. This CDR3 has 11 residues. The germline V gene encodes CDR1 MNHNS and CDR2 SASEGT. DNA for the CDR3: TGTGCCAGCAGTGAAGTCAACGAGCAGTACTTC. Its protein product is CASSEVNEQYF.

The chain is built from TRBV3-1 (or the pseudogene TRBV3-2) and TRBJ2-7, with D possibly matching TRBD1 (6 bases). The V gene lost 0 bases and the J gene lost 12 bases, with 15 bases spanning the gap. This CDR3 has 13 amino acids. Looked up from germline, CDR1 is LGHDT and CDR2 is YNNKEL (reference sequence). The CDR3 DNA sequence: TGTGCCAGCAGCCAAGAAGGGGGTCGGAGGCCGTACTTC. This translates into CASSQEGGRRPYF.

This sequence joins TRBV4-2 and TRBJ2-7; D uncertain. The CDR3 length is 12 residues. Germline loops: CDR1 LGHNA, CDR2 YNFKEQ. V was shortened by 4 bases and J by 0 bases, with 4 bases between the two germline ends. CDR3 DNA: TGTGCCAGCAGCCGAACCTCCTACGAGCAGTACTTC. Amino acid sequence: CASSRTSYEQYF.